This TCR beta chain is drawn from a study of cytomegalovirus exposure and HLA in healthy donors. Between the trimmed V and J ends, which lost 1 base and 9 bases, there was a span of 13 bases. Germline CDR1 MNHEY, CDR2 SMNVEV (reference sequence). This CDR3 region has 15 residues. Study results and limitations: The authors enumerated roughly 180 TCR beta chains as linked to cytomegalovirus.

Sequencing used immunoSEQ multiplex PCR; TCRdb keeps in-frame clones, though not all of them. The sample has about 98,000 clones; roughly 84% are singletons. With respect to this clone: Antigen specificity is unknown.

Specimen: PBMCs. The receptor comes from a man aged 18 to 29 in good health and CMV-seropositive. V gene TRBV27 combines with J gene TRBJ1-6, with a weak D call TRBD1 (6 bases). CDR3 nucleotide sequence: TGTGCCAGCAGTTTATTCAGACAGGTGTCTTCACCCCTCCACTTT. Residues: CASSLFRQVSSPLHF.